Each of the 23 T cell receptor beta chains below was sequenced from the same sample in a study of T cell responses to AZD1222 COVID-19 vaccine. The method was immunoSEQ multiplex PCR; TCRdb's version includes in-frame clones alone and lacks a portion of them. The table records around 120,000 clones, approximately 94% of them present only once. Source: peripheral blood, taken 28 days after the second AZD1222 dose. The receptors here all came from an adult who received the AZD1222 COVID-19 vaccine.

The V gene is TRBV5-1, the J gene TRBJ2-7; 9 bases fit TRBD1. Germline assignment: CDR1 SGHRS and CDR2 YFSETQ. This CDR3 has 14 residues. The V segment lost 0 bases and the J segment 2 bases; nucleotides outside the gene matches: 0. CDR3 coding DNA: TGCGCCAGCAGCTTGGGGGACAGGGCCTACGAGCAGTACTTC. Its translation: CASSLGDRAYEQYF.

The chain uses TRBV4-3 and TRBJ1-2; weak D call: TRBD1 (5 bases). In germline, CDR1 is LGHNA, CDR2 YSLEER. CDR3 size: 17 residues. Trimming took 0 bases from V and 7 from J, leaving 21 bases between them. The CDR3 protein is CASSQDYSVGGTGGYTF. DNA for the CDR3: TGCGCCAGCAGCCAAGATTATTCTGTCGGCGGGACGGGTGGCTACACCTTC.

This clone was counted a single time. The chain uses TRBV3-1 (or the pseudogene TRBV3-2) and TRBJ2-3, with D possibly matching TRBD2 (6 bases). V was clipped by 0 bases and J by 0 bases, with 13 bases between them. Germline assignment: CDR1 LGHDT and CDR2 YNNKEL (reference sequence). The CDR3 consists of 17 residues. The CDR3 coding sequence is TGTGCCAGCAGCCAAGATGGCGGGGTCGGTAGCACAGATACGCAGTATTTT. It yields the protein CASSQDGGVGSTDTQYF.

This clone was counted between two and nine times. The rearrangement links TRBV6-2 or TRBV6-3 to TRBJ2-1; 11 positions match TRBD2. This CDR3 spans 16 amino acids. The V gene end was trimmed by 0 bases and the J gene end by 7 bases; junction bases not matched to a gene: 5. Per the germline V gene, CDR1 is MNHEY and CDR2 is SVGEGT. In DNA, the CDR3 is TGTGCCAGCAGTTACTCACTAGCGGGAGTGCGGAATGAGCAGTTCTTC. Amino acids: CASSYSLAGVRNEQFF.

The rearrangement links TRBV6-5 to TRBJ2-2, with D unresolved. V was pared by 9 bases and J by 8 bases, with 22 bases between. Germline V lookup: CDR1 MNHEY, CDR2 SVGAGI. The length of the CDR3 is 15 residues. CDR3 DNA: TGTGCCAGTCTATGGGGTTCTCCCGCCTATGGGGAGCTGTTTTTT. It yields the protein CASLWGSPAYGELFF.

This chain links TRBV7-8 with TRBJ2-2; TRBD2 matches at 14 bases. The germline CDR1 and CDR2 sequences are SGHVS and FQNEAQ. CDR3 length equals 16 residues. V trimming: 1 base; J trimming: 10 bases; junction bases outside the gene matches: 5. The CDR3, as DNA: TGTGCCAGCAGCTTAGGGAGGGGACTAGCGGGAGAGGAGCTGTTTTTT. This translates into CASSLGRGLAGEELFF.

The rearrangement links TRBV25-1 to TRBJ1-2, with D unclear. This CDR3 contains 14 residues. V was pared by 3 bases and J by 8 bases, with 16 bases between. Germline V gene data show CDR1 as MGHDK and CDR2 as SYGVNS. In nucleotides, the CDR3 is TGTGCCAGCAGTGACTCGGCAGGCGGTCGAGGCTACACCTTC. This codes for CASSDSAGGRGYTF.

This chain links TRBV7-2 with TRBJ2-2, with D perhaps TRBD2 (7 bases). The V gene lost 0 bases and the J gene lost 8 bases, with 10 bases spanning the gap. Per the germline V gene, CDR1 is SGHTA and CDR2 is FQGNSA. This CDR3 has 14 residues. In DNA, the CDR3 is TGTGCCAGCAGCTTAGCCGGGGGGCTAGGGGAGCTGTTTTTT. This codes for CASSLAGGLGELFF.

The chain links TRBV4-2 to TRBJ2-3, with D unresolved. CDR1 and CDR2 from the germline V gene are LGHNA and YNFKEQ. The CDR3 loop spans 13 amino acids. V dropped 0 bases and J dropped 4 bases, with 5 bases sitting between them. The CDR3 DNA is TGTGCCAGCAGCCAAGATATGCCAGATACGCAGTATTTT. This gives the protein CASSQDMPDTQYF.

V is TRBV6-5 and J is TRBJ2-7; D unclear. CDR3 length: 11 amino acids. The germline V and J ends were trimmed by 2 bases and 6 bases, with 5 bases remaining between them. Germline V gene data show CDR1 as MNHEY and CDR2 as SVGAGI. CDR3 sequence: CASSYPPEQYF. The CDR3 coding sequence is TGTGCCAGCAGTTACCCCCCCGAGCAGTACTTC.

This chain joins TRBV19 and TRBJ2-3; 8 bases are a match to TRBD2. The CDR3 has 15 amino acids. Germline assignment: CDR1 LNHDA and CDR2 SQIVND (reference sequence). V shed 0 bases and J 1 base; nucleotides not matched to a gene: 0. The DNA for the CDR3 is TGTGCCAGTAGTATAGAGCGGGGGGGCACAGATACGCAGTATTTT. This translates into CASSIERGGTDTQYF. Full variable domain (missing parts from reference TRBV19 and TRBJ2-3): DGGITQSPKYLFRKEGQNVTLSCEQNLNHDAMYWYRQDPGQGLRLIYYSQIVNDFQKGDIAEGYSVSREKKESFPLTVTSAQKNPTAFYLCASSIERGGTDTQYFGPGTRLTVL.

The rearrangement uses TRBV4-3 and TRBJ2-7; D unresolved. The V gene lost 0 bases and the J gene lost 5 bases, with 11 bases spanning the gap. The germline CDR1 and CDR2 sequences are LGHNA and YSLEER. The CDR3 spans 14 residues. CDR3 coding DNA: TGCGCCAGCAGCCAAGATCCGAGTATCGACGAGCAGTACTTC. It yields the protein CASSQDPSIDEQYF.

The V gene is TRBV4-3, the J gene TRBJ2-1, with D possibly TRBD1 on 6 matching bases. The CDR3 has 18 residues. Germline V gene sequence: CDR1 LGHNA, CDR2 YSLEER. V was cut by 4 bases and J by 0 bases, with 19 bases left in between. The CDR3 DNA follows: TGCGCCAGCAGCCTCTCTTGGGGGACACCGAGCTCCTACAATGAGCAGTTCTTC. Protein sequence: CASSLSWGTPSSYNEQFF.

This clone was seen a few times. The V call is TRBV7-2, the J call TRBJ2-7; 7 bases fit TRBD2. The CDR3 has 15 amino acids. J gave up 0 bases and V 1 base, and 3 bases lay outside the gene matches. From germline, CDR1 is SGHTA and CDR2 FQGNSA. This CDR3 reads CASSLEGGSSYEQYF. CDR3 DNA sequence: TGTGCCAGCAGCTTAGAAGGCGGGAGCTCCTACGAGCAGTACTTC.

The genes are TRBV27 and TRBJ2-5, with TRBD1 as a possible D gene (6 bases). CDR1 and CDR2 (germline): MNHEY, SMNVEV (reference sequence). The CDR3 has 15 amino acids. V lost 4 bases and J 2 bases, leaving 14 bases between the germline ends. The CDR3 DNA is TGTGCCAGCAGTTCCCAAACAGGGTGGCAAGAGACCCAGTACTTC. It encodes CASSSQTGWQETQYF.

J is TRBJ2-7 and V is TRBV14; D is undetermined. CDR1 and CDR2 from the germline V gene are SGHDN and FVKESK. V lost 2 bases and J 6 bases, leaving 11 bases between the germline ends. The CDR3 is 13 amino acids. CDR3 DNA: TGTGCCAGCAGCCAATTGAGGTTCTCCGAGCAGTACTTC. This sequence encodes CASSQLRFSEQYF.

A single count supports this clone. Other nucleotide sequences from this sample produce the same CDR3. The genes are TRBV19 and TRBJ1-5, with D unresolved. The CDR3 runs 13 residues. Germline lookup yields CDR1 LNHDA and CDR2 SQIVND (reference sequence). The ends were cut back, 2 bases at V and 4 bases at J, with 6 bases in the middle. This CDR3 is CASSISGNQPQHF. The CDR3, as DNA: TGTGCCAGTAGTATATCCGGAAATCAGCCCCAGCATTTT. Combining the CDR3 with reference TRBV19 and TRBJ1-5 gives the whole variable domain DGGITQSPKYLFRKEGQNVTLSCEQNLNHDAMYWYRQDPGQGLRLIYYSQIVNDFQKGDIAEGYSVSREKKESFPLTVTSAQKNPTAFYLCASSISGNQPQHFGDGTRLSIL.

CDR3 coding DNA: TGTGCCAGCAGCCAGATGTATGCGTCCGTCGAGAGCAATCAGCCCCAGCATTTT. Translation: CASSQMYASVESNQPQHF. This sequence joins TRBV27 and TRBJ1-5; no reliable D call. The germline CDR1 and CDR2 sequences are MNHEY and SMNVEV (reference sequence). Trimming cost V 6 bases and J 1 base, with 22 bases left between them. CDR3 length: 18 amino acids.

The chain joins TRBV15 to TRBJ1-1; a possible D gene is TRBD1 (5 bases). Per the germline V gene, CDR1 is LNHNV and CDR2 is YYDKDF (reference sequence). The CDR3 consists of 15 residues. V was cut by 1 base and J by 4 bases, with 13 bases left in between. CDR3: CATSRVGRGATEAFF. The CDR3 DNA is TGTGCCACCAGCAGAGTGGGTAGGGGAGCCACTGAAGCTTTCTTT.

This clone was seen more than once but under ten times. The J gene is TRBJ1-1, the V gene TRBV14; TRBD1 is a possible D gene (5 bases). This CDR3 has 16 residues. Germline CDR1 SGHDN, CDR2 FVKESK. The V end lost 0 bases, the J end lost 1 base, and 12 bases lay between the germline ends. The CDR3: CASSQDLARGNTEAFF. The CDR3 DNA follows: TGTGCCAGCAGCCAAGATCTTGCGAGGGGGAACACTGAAGCTTTCTTT.

The rearrangement uses TRBV4-3 and TRBJ2-7; tentatively, D is TRBD2 (5 bases). The V gene's germline CDR1 is LGHNA and CDR2 YSLEER. Deletions cut 0 bases from V and 3 bases from J, with 12 bases between. The CDR3 has 15 residues. The CDR3 is CASSQDVREGYEQYF. The CDR3 DNA sequence: TGCGCCAGCAGCCAAGACGTCCGGGAAGGCTACGAGCAGTACTTC.

The genes are TRBV18 and TRBJ2-1; TRBD1 agrees at 7 bases. The V and J ends lost 10 bases and 3 bases, in that order; junction bases with no gene match: 15. Germline V gene lookup returns CDR1 KGHSH and CDR2 LQKENI. The CDR3 totals 16 residues. The CDR3, as DNA: TGTGCCACCTTACCCCCGGGACAGCGAGGCTACAATGAGCAGTTCTTC. Its translation: CATLPPGQRGYNEQFF.

The rearrangement links TRBV11-3 to TRBJ2-1; D perhaps matches TRBD2 (5 bases). The germline V gene encodes CDR1 SGHNT and CDR2 YENEEA. This CDR3 is 14 amino acids long. Trimming took 5 bases from V and 4 from J, leaving 12 bases between them. The CDR3 region has the DNA TGTGCCAGCAGCCGAGCCCCGGGGTACAATGAGCAGTTCTTC. Amino acid sequence: CASSRAPGYNEQFF. The full variable domain, its missing parts supplied by reference TRBV11-3 and TRBJ2-1, is EAGVVQSPRYKIIEKKQPVAFWCNPISGHNTLYWYLQNLGQGPELLIRYENEEAVDDSQLPKDRFSAERLKGVDSTLKIQPAELGDSAVYLCASSRAPGYNEQFFGPGTRLTVL.